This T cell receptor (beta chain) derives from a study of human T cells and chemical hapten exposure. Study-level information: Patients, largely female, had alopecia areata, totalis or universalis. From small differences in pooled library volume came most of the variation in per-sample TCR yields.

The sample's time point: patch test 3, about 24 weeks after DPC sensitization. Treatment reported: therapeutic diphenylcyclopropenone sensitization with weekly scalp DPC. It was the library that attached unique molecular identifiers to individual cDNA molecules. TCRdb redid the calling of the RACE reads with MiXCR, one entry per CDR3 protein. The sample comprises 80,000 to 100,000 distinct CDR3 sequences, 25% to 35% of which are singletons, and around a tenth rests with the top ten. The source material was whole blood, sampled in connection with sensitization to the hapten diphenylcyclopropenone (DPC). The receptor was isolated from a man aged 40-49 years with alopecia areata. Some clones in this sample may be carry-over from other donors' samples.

CDR3 sequence reads: CASSFGGTTQETQYF. The CDR3, as DNA: TGTGCCAGCAGTTTCGGAGGGACCACCCAAGAGACCCAGTACTTC. This chain joins TRBV12-3 or TRBV12-4 and TRBJ2-5; D may be TRBD2 (6 bases). CDR3 length: 15 residues. Trimming removed 3 bases at V and 1 base at J, with 12 bases between.